These T cell receptor beta chains were read from a single sample in a study of T cells in Graves' hyperthyroidism and ophthalmopathy. TCRdb analysed the multiplex PCR reads with MiXCR anew, one entry per CDR3 protein. The sample has 600,000 to 750,000 distinct CDR3 sequences; approximately 15% are singletons. The specimen sequenced was blood. The source is a man aged 50-60 years with Graves' hyperthyroidism. Both conserved end residues are part of each CDR3. Each record gives: V gene, clone size, J gene, D gene, CDR3 protein, CDR3 DNA. The D gene is left open where the match is weak. Not all rows give a size; the values are once, few, many and, for expanded clones, a class.

TRBV11-2	many	TRBJ2-2	-	CASKRGGGATGELFF	TGTGCCAGCAAAAGAGGAGGGGGCGCGACCGGGGAGCTGTTTTTT
TRBV12-3/TRBV12-4	many	TRBJ1-1	-	CASRNGRRDTEAFF	TGTGCCAGCAGGAACGGGAGGCGGGACACTGAAGCTTTCTTT
TRBV20-1	many	TRBJ2-1	TRBD2	CSARAPLAGSSSYNEQFF	TGCAGTGCTAGAGCTCCTCTAGCGGGATCCAGCTCCTACAATGAGCAGTTCTTC
TRBV29-1	-	TRBJ2-2	-	CSVEKYSPMGTGELFF	TGCAGCGTGGAAAAGTATAGTCCAATGGGCACCGGGGAGCTGTTTTTT
TRBV28	many	TRBJ1-5	-	CASGGRTGRGQPQHF	TGTGCCAGCGGTGGGAGGACGGGGCGCGGGCAGCCCCAGCATTTT
TRBV20-1	few	TRBJ1-4	TRBD1	CASPQGADEKLFF	TGCGCGAGCCCTCAGGGGGCAGATGAAAAACTGTTTTTT
TRBV10-3	many	TRBJ1-1	-	CAISGAEGTEAFF	TGTGCCATCAGTGGGGCAGAGGGCACTGAAGCTTTCTTT
TRBV2	many	TRBJ2-1	-	CASSDFNLQFF	TGTGCCAGCAGTGACTTCAATCTCCAGTTCTTC
TRBV5-1	-	TRBJ2-5	-	CASSLLPGVETQYF	TGCGCCAGCAGCTTGCTCCCGGGGGTGGAGACCCAGTACTTC
TRBV4-1	many	TRBJ1-2	TRBD1	CASSQPEIRDRFSYGYTF	TGCGCCAGCAGCCAACCCGAAATCCGGGACAGGTTTTCCTATGGCTACACCTTC
TRBV5-4	-	TRBJ2-5	TRBD2	CASSPLAGVGETQYF	TGTGCCAGCAGCCCACTAGCGGGAGTGGGAGAGACCCAGTACTTC
TRBV20-1	-	TRBJ2-3	-	CSARGPRTDTQYF	TGCAGTGCTAGAGGTCCTCGAACAGATACGCAGTATTTT
TRBV12-3/TRBV12-4	-	TRBJ2-2	TRBD2	CASSPRLAGETGELFF	TGTGCCAGCAGCCCGCGACTAGCGGGGGAGACCGGGGAGCTGTTTTTT
TRBV9	-	TRBJ2-1	-	CASSVAGDWGEQFF	TGTGCCAGCAGCGTAGCGGGAGACTGGGGTGAGCAGTTCTTC
TRBV6-1	-	TRBJ2-1	TRBD1	CASSDSFSRQGVHNEQFF	TGTGCCAGCAGTGACTCGTTTTCCCGGCAGGGGGTTCACAATGAGCAGTTCTTC
TRBV12-3/TRBV12-4	many	TRBJ2-2	TRBD2	CASRQTVAGDTGELFF	TGTGCCAGCAGGCAAACGGTAGCGGGAGATACCGGGGAGCTGTTTTTT
TRBV6-5	-	TRBJ1-4	-	CASSRKAGRGEKLFF	TGTGCCAGCAGCCGAAAGGCAGGGAGGGGTGAAAAACTGTTTTTT
TRBV28	many	TRBJ2-7	TRBD2	CASSRLALSSREQYF	TGTGCCAGCAGTCGACTAGCCCTTAGCTCCCGCGAGCAGTACTTC
TRBV20-1	few	TRBJ1-5	-	CSAPRDTYDGAYNQPQHF	TGCAGTGCTCCACGGGACACCTATGACGGGGCCTACAATCAGCCCCAGCATTTT
TRBV28	-	TRBJ1-4	-	CASSLAAATNEKLFF	TGTGCCAGCAGTTTAGCCGCCGCAACTAATGAAAAACTGTTTTTT
TRBV28	many	TRBJ2-7	-	CASSFIGAIYEQYF	TGTGCCAGCAGTTTTATAGGGGCGATCTACGAGCAGTACTTC